These T cell receptor beta chains were read from a single sample in a study of graft-versus-host responses after intestinal transplantation. Some clones are missing from TCRdb's copy, which holds only in-frame ones; the method was immunoSEQ multiplex PCR. The table includes tens of thousands of clones, 80% to 95% detected once. These receptors lack a known antigen. The source was unstimulated CD4+ T cells sorted from spleen or lymph node cells, collected before intestinal transplant. These receptors all come from a human donor who received an intestinal transplant. Both conserved end residues are part of each CDR3. Each record gives: J gene, clone size, V gene, D gene, CDR3 DNA, CDR3 protein. A D gene is named only where the DNA matches it firmly. Where a row states a size, it is once, few, many or the class of an expanded clone; other rows omit it.

>TRBJ2-3|-|TRBV9|TRBD2
TGTGCCAGCAGCGGATATGAGGGACTAGCTAGCACAGATACGCAGTATTTT
CASSGYEGLASTDTQYF
>TRBJ2-5|-|TRBV4-1|-
TGCGCCAGCAGCCCCGTCCGAGAGACCCAGTACTTC
CASSPVRETQYF
>TRBJ1-1|-|TRBV21-1|-
TGTGCCAGCCCCCCGGAGTGTAGGACAGGGGGGGATTTAACTGAAGCTTTCTTT
CASPPECRTGGDLTEAFF
>TRBJ1-2|-|TRBV10-3|-
TGTGCCATCAGTGAGCCCAGGGACGGCTACACCTTC
CAISEPRDGYTF
>TRBJ1-5|-|TRBV18|-
TGTGCCAGCTCACCAACGGGGGCGGGGAGCAATCAGCCCCAGCATTTT
CASSPTGAGSNQPQHF
>TRBJ1-2|-|TRBV5-1|TRBD1
TGCGCCAGCAGCTTGGTCTCCGGGACAGGGATGGGCTACACCTTC
CASSLVSGTGMGYTF
>TRBJ2-3|-|TRBV10-3|-
TGTGCCATCAGTGAGTCGCTCAGCACAGATACGCAGTATTTT
CAISESLSTDTQYF
>TRBJ1-5|-|TRBV4-3|TRBD1
TGCGCCAGCAGCCCGGACAGGGTCAGCGTTCAGCCCCAGCATTTT
CASSPDRVSVQPQHF
>TRBJ2-3|-|TRBV5-6|-
TGTGCCAGCAGCTCTCCACAGAGGACTAGCACAGATACGCAGTATTTT
CASSSPQRTSTDTQYF
>TRBJ1-2|-|TRBV14|-
TGTGCCAGCTCCCAAGCCTCCGGGATCTATCCTATGGGCTACACCTTC
CASSQASGIYPMGYTF
>TRBJ2-1|-|TRBV5-1|TRBD2
TGCGCCAGCAGCTTGGGGTTAGCGGGAGACTGGAGGTCCTACAATGAGCAGTTCTTC
CASSLGLAGDWRSYNEQFF
>TRBJ2-3|-|TRBV30|TRBD2
TGTGGGTGTGGGAGGGCAAAAGCTTGGGATACGCAGTATTTT
CGCGRAKAWDTQYF
>TRBJ2-7|-|TRBV6-5|TRBD2
TGTGCCAGCAGTTACGGGACTAGCGTCTACGAGCAGTACTTC
CASSYGTSVYEQYF
>TRBJ2-3|-|TRBV9|TRBD1
TGTGCCAGCAGCGTACTCCCCCACCAGGGACAGGGCACAGATACGCAGTATTTT
CASSVLPHQGQGTDTQYF
>TRBJ1-1|-|TRBV5-1|-
TGCGCTTCAGCCGGGGGAGGGGTTGAGAACACTGAAGCTTTCTTT
CASAGGGVENTEAFF
>TRBJ1-5|-|TRBV19|-
TGTGCCAGTCGCGCCCCCGCCCGCAATCAGCCCCAGCATTTT
CASRAPARNQPQHF
>TRBJ2-5|-|TRBV29-1|TRBD2
TGCAGCGTTGAATCGGCTAGCGGGAGGGAGACCCAGTACTTC
CSVESASGRETQYF
>TRBJ2-6|-|TRBV2|-
TGTGCCAGCGGAGACAGTATACTATCTGGGGCCAACGTCCTGACTTTC
CASGDSILSGANVLTF
>TRBJ2-5|once|TRBV5-6|TRBD2
TGTGCCAGCAGCTTGGCTTTAATGAGCGGGGGGACCCAGTACTTC
CASSLALMSGGTQYF
>TRBJ2-7|-|TRBV21-1|-
TGTGCCAGCAGCAAACTGATTTCAATCCACAGGGGAGAAGTCTCCGAGCAGTACTTC
CASSKLISIHRGEVSEQYF
>TRBJ1-6|-|TRBV25-1|-
TGTGCCAGCAGTGAATCCAATAATTCACCCCTCCACTTT
CASSESNNSPLHF
>TRBJ1-2|-|TRBV30|TRBD1
TGTGCCTGGAGTGTACCCGGGACAGACTATGGCTACACCTTC
CAWSVPGTDYGYTF
>TRBJ2-1|-|TRBV15|TRBD1
TGTGCCACCAGCAGAGACCCGACAGGGGGAGGGGATGAGCAGTTCTTC
CATSRDPTGGGDEQFF
>TRBJ2-2|-|TRBV7-3|-
TGTGCCAGCAGCCTCCTGGGCAGGAACACCGGGGAGCTGTTTTTT
CASSLLGRNTGELFF
>TRBJ2-7|once|TRBV10-3|-
TGTGCCATCAGTGAGTCAGGTACCGGGGTTAAGTTGAACGAGCAGTACTTC
CAISESGTGVKLNEQYF
>TRBJ2-5|-|TRBV7-9|TRBD2
TGTGCCAGCAGAAAATTAGCGGGAGGGCAGAGGTTAGAGACCCAGTACTTC
CASRKLAGGQRLETQYF
>TRBJ1-3|few|TRBV6-6|-
TGTGCCAGCAGTTACGAGGGAAACACCATATATTTT
CASSYEGNTIYF
>TRBJ1-5|-|TRBV21-1|-
TGTGCCAGCAGCAAAGTGGTTTTCGGGCTGATTAGCAATCAGCCCCAGCATTTT
CASSKVVFGLISNQPQHF
>TRBJ2-7|-|TRBV29-1|TRBD2
TGCAGCTTTAGGACTAGCGGGAGGCCCTACGAGCAGTACTTC
CSFRTSGRPYEQYF
>TRBJ1-1|once|TRBV30|-
TGTGCCTGGAGTGTACCAGGCCGTGTGACTGAAGCTTTCTTT
CAWSVPGRVTEAFF
>TRBJ2-6|once|TRBV7-7|-
TGTGCCAGCAGTCAATCGGCTGGGGCCAACGTCCTGACTTTC
CASSQSAGANVLTF
>TRBJ2-5|once|TRBV7-3|-
TGTGCCAGCAGCTTAACCTCGGCCCCCGTCGGGACCCAGTACTTC
CASSLTSAPVGTQYF
>TRBJ2-2|-|TRBV7-6|TRBD2
TGTGCCAGCAGCTTAACAGGACTAGCGGCCGGGGAGCTGTTTTTT
CASSLTGLAAGELFF